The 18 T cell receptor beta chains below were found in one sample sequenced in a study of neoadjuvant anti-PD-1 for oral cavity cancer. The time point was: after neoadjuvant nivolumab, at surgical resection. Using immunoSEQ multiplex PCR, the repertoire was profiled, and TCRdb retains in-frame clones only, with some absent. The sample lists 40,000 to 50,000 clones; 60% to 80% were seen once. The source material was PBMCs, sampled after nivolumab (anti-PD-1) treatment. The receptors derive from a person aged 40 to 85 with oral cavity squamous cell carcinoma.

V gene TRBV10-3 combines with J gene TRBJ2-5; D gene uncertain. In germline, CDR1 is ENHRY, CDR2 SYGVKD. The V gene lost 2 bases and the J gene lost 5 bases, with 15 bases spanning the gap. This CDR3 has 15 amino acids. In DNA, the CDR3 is TGTGCCATCAGTGAGGGTAGCTGGTATCAGGAGACCCAGTACTTC. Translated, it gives CAISEGSWYQETQYF.

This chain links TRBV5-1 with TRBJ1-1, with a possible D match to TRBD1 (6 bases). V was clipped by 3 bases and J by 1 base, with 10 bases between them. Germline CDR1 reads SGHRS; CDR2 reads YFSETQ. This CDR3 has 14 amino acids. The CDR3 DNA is TGCGCCAGCAGCTACCAGACAGGGAACACTGAAGCTTTCTTT. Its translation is CASSYQTGNTEAFF.

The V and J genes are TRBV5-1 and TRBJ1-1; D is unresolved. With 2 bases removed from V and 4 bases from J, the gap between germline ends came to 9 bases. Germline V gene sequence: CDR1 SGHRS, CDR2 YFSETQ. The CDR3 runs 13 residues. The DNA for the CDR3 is TGCGCCAGCAGCTTCCTGGCTGGCACTGAAGCTTTCTTT. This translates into CASSFLAGTEAFF.

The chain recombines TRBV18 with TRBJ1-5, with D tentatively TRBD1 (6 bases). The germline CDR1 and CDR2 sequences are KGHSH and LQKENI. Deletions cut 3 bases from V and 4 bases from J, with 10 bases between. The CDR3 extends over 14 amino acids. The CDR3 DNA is TGTGCCAGCTCACCGCAGGGACAAAATCAGCCCCAGCATTTT. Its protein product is CASSPQGQNQPQHF.

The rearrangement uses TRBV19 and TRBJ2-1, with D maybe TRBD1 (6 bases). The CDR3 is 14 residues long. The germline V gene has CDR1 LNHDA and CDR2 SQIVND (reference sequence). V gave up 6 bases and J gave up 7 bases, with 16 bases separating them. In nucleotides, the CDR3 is TGTGCCAGTAGGGACAGTGGGTATTCGAATGAGCAGTTCTTC. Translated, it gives CASRDSGYSNEQFF. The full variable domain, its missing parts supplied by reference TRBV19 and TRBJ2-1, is DGGITQSPKYLFRKEGQNVTLSCEQNLNHDAMYWYRQDPGQGLRLIYYSQIVNDFQKGDIAEGYSVSREKKESFPLTVTSAQKNPTAFYLCASRDSGYSNEQFFGPGTRLTVL.

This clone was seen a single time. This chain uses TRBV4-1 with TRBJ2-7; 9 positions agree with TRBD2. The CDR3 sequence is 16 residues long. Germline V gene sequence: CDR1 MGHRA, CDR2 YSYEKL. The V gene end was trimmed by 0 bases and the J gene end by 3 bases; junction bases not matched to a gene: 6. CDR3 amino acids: CASSQDRTSAYYEQYF. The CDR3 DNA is TGCGCCAGCAGCCAAGACCGGACTAGCGCCTACTACGAGCAGTACTTC.

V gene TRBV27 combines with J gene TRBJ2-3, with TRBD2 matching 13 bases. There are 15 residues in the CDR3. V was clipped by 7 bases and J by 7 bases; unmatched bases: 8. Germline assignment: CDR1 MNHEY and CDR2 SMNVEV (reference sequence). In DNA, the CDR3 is TGTGCCAGCAACCCACTAGCGGGGGGGCGAAATACGCAGTATTTT. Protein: CASNPLAGGRNTQYF.

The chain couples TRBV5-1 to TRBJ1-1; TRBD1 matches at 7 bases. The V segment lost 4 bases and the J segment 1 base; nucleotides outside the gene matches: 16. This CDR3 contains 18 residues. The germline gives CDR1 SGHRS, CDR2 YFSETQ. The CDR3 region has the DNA TGCGCCAGCAGCCCCCGACAGTTCTCAAGGGGGCCGAACACTGAAGCTTTCTTT. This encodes CASSPRQFSRGPNTEAFF. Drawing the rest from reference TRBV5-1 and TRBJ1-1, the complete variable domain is KAGVTQTPRYLIKTRGQQVTLSCSPISGHRSVSWYQQTPGQGLQFLFEYFSETQRNKGNFPGRFSGRQFSNSRSEMNVSTLELGDSALYLCASSPRQFSRGPNTEAFFGQGTRLTVV.

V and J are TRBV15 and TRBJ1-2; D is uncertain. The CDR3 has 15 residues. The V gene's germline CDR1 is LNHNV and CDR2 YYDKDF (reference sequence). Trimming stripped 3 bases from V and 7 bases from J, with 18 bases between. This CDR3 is CATSRGKAMASGYTF. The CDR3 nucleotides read TGTGCCACCAGCAGGGGGAAGGCGATGGCTTCTGGCTACACCTTC.

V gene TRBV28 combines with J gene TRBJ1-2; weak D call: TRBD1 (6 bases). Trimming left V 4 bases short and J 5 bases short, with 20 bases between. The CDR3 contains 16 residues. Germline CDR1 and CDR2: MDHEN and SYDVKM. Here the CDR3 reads CASSYDTRGRRYGYTF. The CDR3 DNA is TGTGCCAGCAGTTATGACACGCGGGGGCGCAGGTATGGCTACACCTTC.

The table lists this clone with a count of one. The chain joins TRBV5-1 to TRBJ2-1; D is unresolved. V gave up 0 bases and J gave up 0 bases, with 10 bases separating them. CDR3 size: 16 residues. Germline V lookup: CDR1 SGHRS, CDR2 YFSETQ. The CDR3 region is CASSLEYSSSYNEQFF. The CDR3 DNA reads TGCGCCAGCAGCTTGGAGTACTCTAGCTCCTACAATGAGCAGTTCTTC.

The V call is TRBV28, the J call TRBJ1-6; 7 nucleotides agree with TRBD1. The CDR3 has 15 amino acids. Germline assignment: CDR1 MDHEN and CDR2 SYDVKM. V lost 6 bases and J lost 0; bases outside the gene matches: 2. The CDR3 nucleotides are TGTGCCAGCAGGGACAGGAGCTCCTATAATTCACCCCTCCACTTT. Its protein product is CASRDRSSYNSPLHF.

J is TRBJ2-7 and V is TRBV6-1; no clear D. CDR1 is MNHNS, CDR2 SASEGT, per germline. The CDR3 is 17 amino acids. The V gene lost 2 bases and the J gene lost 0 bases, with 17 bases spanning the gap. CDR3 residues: CASSESWSGISSYEQYF. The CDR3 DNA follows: TGTGCCAGCAGTGAATCATGGTCGGGCATTAGCTCCTACGAGCAGTACTTC.

The CDR3 DNA is TGTGCCCCAAGACGGGGTTACACTGAAGCTTTCTTT. It encodes CAPRRGYTEAFF. The V call is TRBV11-2, the J call TRBJ1-1, with unresolved D. Trimming removed 11 bases at V and 3 bases at J, with 13 bases between. CDR3 length: 12 residues. CDR1 SGHAT and CDR2 FQNNGV come from the germline V gene.

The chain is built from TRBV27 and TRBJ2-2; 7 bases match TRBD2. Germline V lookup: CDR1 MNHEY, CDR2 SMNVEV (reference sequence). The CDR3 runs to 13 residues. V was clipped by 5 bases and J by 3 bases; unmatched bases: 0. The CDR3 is CASSAGDTGELFF. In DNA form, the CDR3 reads TGTGCCAGCAGTGCGGGGGACACCGGGGAGCTGTTTTTT.

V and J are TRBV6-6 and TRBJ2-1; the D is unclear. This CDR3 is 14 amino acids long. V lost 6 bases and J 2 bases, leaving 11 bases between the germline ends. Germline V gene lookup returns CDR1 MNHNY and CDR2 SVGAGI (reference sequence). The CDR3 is CASSSDGTYNEQFF. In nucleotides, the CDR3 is TGTGCCAGCAGCTCGGACGGTACCTACAATGAGCAGTTCTTC.

CDR3 amino acids: CSVVAHQFTYSNQPQHF. CDR3 in DNA: TGCAGCGTTGTGGCACACCAGTTTACTTATAGCAATCAGCCCCAGCATTTT. The chain joins TRBV29-1 to TRBJ1-5; the D is unclear. Germline CDR1 is SQVTM and CDR2 is ANQGSEA. V gave up 4 bases and J gave up 0 bases, with 19 bases separating them. CDR3 size: 17 residues.

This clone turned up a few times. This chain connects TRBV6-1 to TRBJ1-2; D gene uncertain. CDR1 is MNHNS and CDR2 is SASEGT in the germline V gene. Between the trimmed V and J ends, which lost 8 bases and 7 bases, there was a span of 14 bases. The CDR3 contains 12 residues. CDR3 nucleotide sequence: TGTGCCAGCGTGAGGACCTTTAGTGGCTACACCTTC. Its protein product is CASVRTFSGYTF.